The sequence of this T cell receptor beta chain was determined in a study of beta chain features in type 1 diabetes. Turning to the study itself: Taken together, all samples contributed approximately 110 million examined sorted cells.

Findings of the study overall: Patients with Type 1 diabetes showed moderately but significantly shorter TCRB CDR3s in all four CD4+ subsets.

The entirety of the isolated RNA underwent reverse transcription, so expressed TCRB transcripts were sequenced. Assay used: immunoSEQ multiplex PCR; TCRdb lists only in-frame clones, some missing. The table includes 300,000 to 400,000 clones, roughly 12% detected once. This CDR3 has 14 amino acids. Germline-derived CDR1 and CDR2 are SGHRS and YFSETQ. Trimming took 5 bases from V and 5 from J, leaving 17 bases between them. About this clone: Its target is unknown.

It was via CD45RO/CCR7/CD25/CD127/CD95/CD27 that CD4+ naive, central memory, regulatory and stem cell-like memory cells were sorted. The origin of this receptor is a woman between 18 and 29 years old with type 1 diabetes. V gene TRBV5-1 combines with J gene TRBJ2-7, with a weak D call TRBD2 (6 bases). The specimen sequenced was naive CD4+ T cells from blood. The CDR3 DNA follows: TGCGCCAGCAGTCTGGATCTAGCGAGTGACGAGCAGTACTTC. Protein product: CASSLDLASDEQYF.